What follows is one TCR beta chain and its context. V dropped 6 bases and J dropped 0 bases, with 14 bases sitting between them. CDR1 is SQVTM, CDR2 ANQGSEA, per germline. This CDR3 is 15 amino acids long. This entry belongs to a study of TIL therapy for anti-PD-1-resistant metastatic lung cancer. In the study overall: Tumor harvest preceded PD-1/PD-L1 blockade, followed by nivolumab treatment. Median patient age was approximately 59, ranging roughly 38-75 years.

The immunoSEQ assay was v3. Sequencing depth was 2 million to 2.5 million read pairs for survey level, roughly 4.5-6.5 million for deep. This table comes from immunoSEQ multiplex PCR, and its TCRdb copy is limited to in-frame clones, with some not included. The sample yields about 21,000 clones, 70% to 85% seen once. Time point specified: pre-treatment sample, taken before nivolumab and TIL therapy. The clonotype was recovered from a person aged 25-79 years with non-small cell lung cancer. The V gene is TRBV29-1, the J gene TRBJ1-4, with a weak D call TRBD1 (5 bases). Source: blood, taken at baseline. For the CDR3, the DNA is TGCAGCGTCGGAGGTATGGGGGCAACTAATGAAAAACTGTTTTTT. It is translated as CSVGGMGATNEKLFF.